This TCR beta chain was sequenced for a study of blood T cell repertoires in COVID-19. The wider study: Sources were T cells, B-cell-depleted T cells, or PBMCs; the material itself was cDNA or gDNA.

Authors' processing steps: Reference gene primer amplification yielded estimated nucleated cell counts. Assay used: immunoSEQ multiplex PCR; TCRdb lists only in-frame clones, some missing. The V and J calls and the clone size are those of that table, but D and trimming were determined from the DNA. The sample consists of 110,000 to 150,000 clones, roughly 88% of them appearing once. Sequencing input: peripheral blood. The sequence was obtained from a man aged 70-80 years with acute or convalescent COVID-19.

CDR3 bases: TGTGCCAGCAGCTTAGGCCCCCAGGCGCCCCTCCACTTT. Residues: CASSLGPQAPLHF. The chain carries TRBV11-3 and TRBJ1-6, with no clear D. Trimming pared 1 base from V and 13 bases from J, leaving 11 bases between. Germline-derived CDR1 and CDR2 are SGHNT and YENEEA. There are 13 residues in the CDR3.